This T cell receptor (beta chain) appears in the sequencing data of a study of sequential checkpoint blockade in melanoma. Treatment denoted: randomized to nivolumab then ipilimumab (arm A) or the reverse (arm B). DNA-damaging chemotherapy had not been given to any patient beforehand. Clones were sequenced by immunoSEQ multiplex PCR, and TCRdb holds only the in-frame ones, with some missing. The sample contains around 15,000 clones, 85% to 95% of which appear only once. Sequences were derived from CD8+ T cells sorted from blood (inferred from file names), sampled from a patient given nivolumab and ipilimumab in sequence. This clonotype was obtained from a human donor with melanoma.

The CDR3 DNA is TGTGCCAGCAGCCCCCGGGACAGGGGACACGAGCAGTACGTC. This encodes CASSPRDRGHEQYV. V is TRBV7-9 and J is TRBJ2-7; TRBD1 aligns across 10 bases. The junction had 6 bases not matched to a gene; V was cut back by 5 bases and J by 5 bases. This CDR3 comprises 14 residues. The germline gives CDR1 SEHNR, CDR2 FQNEAQ (reference sequence).